Each of the 22 T cell receptor beta chains below was sequenced from the same sample in a study of cytomegalovirus exposure and HLA in healthy donors. TCRdb's table, derived via immunoSEQ multiplex PCR, lists solely in-frame clones and lacks some. The sample yields fewer than 200,000 clones, 85% seen once. Sequenced: PBMCs. Receptors were obtained from a man aged 18 to 29 in good health and CMV-seropositive.

The chain combines TRBV12-5 with TRBJ1-1; TRBD1 aligns across 7 bases. There are 15 residues in the CDR3. V was pared by 0 bases and J by 0 bases, with 1 base of the junction left unmatched. Germline V gives CDR1 LGHNT, CDR2 FRNRAP. CDR3 coding DNA: TGTGCTAGTGGTTTGGTAGGGGGCATGAACACTGAAGCTTTCTTT. Translation gives CASGLVGGMNTEAFF. Variable domain in full (rest from reference TRBV12-5 and TRBJ1-1): DARVTQTPRHKVTEMGQEVTMRCQPILGHNTVFWYRQTMMQGLELLAYFRNRAPLDDSGMPKDRFSAEMPDATLATLKIQPSEPRDSAVYFCASGLVGGMNTEAFFGQGTRLTVV.

The chain is built from TRBV4-2 and TRBJ2-7; TRBD1 agrees at 10 bases. Germline loops: CDR1 LGHNA, CDR2 YNFKEQ. The length of the CDR3 is 17 residues. J was trimmed by 0 bases and V by 0 bases; bases with no gene match: 5. CDR3 coding DNA: TGTGCCAGCAGCCAAGATACCGGGACAGGGGTCTCCTACGAGCAGTACTTC. It specifies CASSQDTGTGVSYEQYF.

In regard to this clone: In the same sample, other DNA sequences code for this CDR3. The chain is built from TRBV11-3 and TRBJ1-1; 8 nucleotides align to TRBD1. V lost 4 bases, J lost 1 base, and 2 bases stayed unmatched. Per the germline V gene, CDR1 is SGHNT and CDR2 is YENEEA. The CDR3 extends over 14 amino acids. CDR3 coding DNA: TGTGCCAGCAGCTCTGGACAGGGGAACACTGAAGCTTTCTTT. Translated: CASSSGQGNTEAFF.

This chain joins TRBV5-5 and TRBJ2-1; TRBD2 aligns across 10 bases. This CDR3 is 16 amino acids long. V lost 4 bases to trimming and J lost 0 bases; unmatched junction nucleotides: 4. Germline V gene sequence: CDR1 SGHKS, CDR2 YYEKEE (reference sequence). CDR3 bases: TGTGCCAGCAGCCCGCTAGCGGGGGTCTCCTACAATGAGCAGTTCTTC. This gives the protein CASSPLAGVSYNEQFF.

The count of this clone is one. This rearrangement joins TRBV7-2 to TRBJ2-1; 12 nucleotides align to TRBD2. Per the germline V gene, CDR1 is SGHTA and CDR2 is FQGNSA. The CDR3 has 16 amino acids. V shed 2 bases, J shed 6 bases, and the junction held 5 bases outside the gene matches. CDR3 sequence (DNA): TGTGCCAGCAGCTTAAGACTAGCGGGAGACTTCAATGAGCAGTTCTTC. Translation gives CASSLRLAGDFNEQFF.

The V call is TRBV6-5, the J call TRBJ1-2, with TRBD1 matching 9 bases. J gave up 5 bases and V 4 bases, and 5 bases lay outside the gene matches. Germline loops: CDR1 MNHEY, CDR2 SVGAGI. CDR3 length equals 14 residues. CDR3 nucleotide sequence: TGTGCCAGCAGTTGGGGGACAGGGTTATATGGCTACACCTTC. Protein: CASSWGTGLYGYTF.

The sample holds one count of this clone. The J gene is TRBJ1-3, the V gene TRBV7-8; D gene unclear. From germline, CDR1 is SGHVS and CDR2 FQNEAQ. V lost 1 base and J lost 5, with 6 bases in between. The CDR3 is 13 amino acids. CDR3 loop: CASSLGGRNTIYF. For the CDR3, the DNA is TGTGCCAGCAGCTTAGGAGGGCGAAACACCATATATTTT.

The chain's CDR3 is CASSSAGTSVNNEQFF. The CDR3 DNA follows: TGTGCCAGCAGTTCTGCCGGGACTTCCGTAAACAATGAGCAGTTCTTC. This rearrangement joins TRBV27 to TRBJ2-1; a weak D match, TRBD2 (6 bases). With 4 bases removed from V and 5 bases from J, the gap between germline ends came to 18 bases. Germline CDR1 and CDR2: MNHEY and SMNVEV (reference sequence). The CDR3 totals 16 residues.

There are a few counts of this clone. The J gene is TRBJ2-5, the V gene TRBV11-3; D is possibly TRBD2 (7 bases). Deletions cut 4 bases from V and 3 bases from J, with 12 bases between. CDR1 is SGHNT, CDR2 YENEEA, per germline. CDR3 length: 14 amino acids. The CDR3 DNA is TGTGCCAGCAGCTGGCGGGGGCCGAAAGAGACCCAGTACTTC. Protein: CASSWRGPKETQYF.

This clone was observed a few times. The chain joins TRBV14 to TRBJ1-1; D not resolved. The V end was cut by 4 bases, the J end by 6 bases, with 6 bases between. CDR3 length: 11 amino acids. Germline CDR1 reads SGHDN; CDR2 reads FVKESK. CDR3 protein: CASSLAPEAFF. The CDR3, as DNA: TGTGCCAGCAGCCTAGCACCTGAAGCTTTCTTT.

The chain combines TRBV28 with TRBJ1-5, with TRBD1 identical over 9 bases. Looked up from germline, CDR1 is MDHEN and CDR2 is SYDVKM. The CDR3 runs to 15 residues. V trimming: 5 bases; J trimming: 3 bases; junction bases outside the gene matches: 5. In nucleotides, the CDR3 is TGTGCCAGCAGTCTTGGGGACAGGGTCAATCAGCCCCAGCATTTT. This sequence encodes CASSLGDRVNQPQHF.

The rearrangement links TRBV9 to TRBJ2-1, with TRBD1 matching 10 bases. This CDR3 has 16 amino acids. Per the germline V gene, CDR1 is SGDLS and CDR2 is YYNGEE. Unmatched junction bases numbered 7, after V lost 0 bases and J lost 7 bases. The CDR3 reads CASSVATGQGNNEQFF. The CDR3 DNA follows: TGTGCCAGCAGCGTAGCTACGGGACAGGGGAATAATGAGCAGTTCTTC. Drawing the rest from reference TRBV9 and TRBJ2-1, the complete variable domain is DSGVTQTPKHLITATGQRVTLRCSPRSGDLSVYWYQQSLDQGLQFLIQYYNGEERAKGNILERFSAQQFPDLHSELNLSSLELGDSALYFCASSVATGQGNNEQFFGPGTRLTVL.

The chain has TRBV28 and TRBJ2-7; tentatively, D is TRBD2 (6 bases). Per germline, CDR1 MDHEN and CDR2 SYDVKM. The CDR3 runs 14 residues. Between the trimmed V and J ends, which lost 4 bases and 5 bases, there was a span of 15 bases. CDR3 sequence: CASSSHLSGDEQYF. The CDR3 region has the DNA TGTGCCAGCAGTTCCCACCTGTCGGGGGACGAGCAGTACTTC. The whole variable domain, remainder taken from reference TRBV28 and TRBJ2-7, is DVKVTQSSRYLVKRTGEKVFLECVQDMDHENMFWYRQDPGLGLRLIYFSYDVKMKEKGDIPEGYSVSREKKERFSLILESASTNQTSMYLCASSSHLSGDEQYFGPGTRLTVT.

The chain is built from TRBV2 and TRBJ1-5; possibly TRBD1 for D (6 bases). V was pared by 6 bases and J by 4 bases, with 10 bases between. Germline V gives CDR1 SNHLY, CDR2 FYNNEI. The length of the CDR3 is 13 residues. CDR3 sequence (DNA): TGTGCCAGCAGCCTAACAGGGAATCAGCCCCAGCATTTT. Translated: CASSLTGNQPQHF.

The J gene is TRBJ1-1, the V gene TRBV10-2; the D gene is possibly TRBD1 (6 bases). This CDR3 contains 12 residues. CDR1 is WSHSY, CDR2 SAAADI, per germline. V was trimmed by 6 bases and J by 5 bases, leaving 10 bases between them. The CDR3: CASSPGVTEAFF. CDR3 DNA: TGCGCCAGCAGCCCAGGGGTAACTGAAGCTTTCTTT.

The rearrangement links TRBV27 to TRBJ2-7; no definite D call. Deletions cut 0 bases from V and 7 bases from J, with 4 bases between. Germline V gives CDR1 MNHEY, CDR2 SMNVEV (reference sequence). The CDR3 totals 11 residues. The CDR3 nucleotides read TGTGCCAGCAGTTTATCGAGGGAGCAGTACTTC. Encoded protein: CASSLSREQYF.

This clone occurred once. This rearrangement joins TRBV4-1 to TRBJ2-3, with 11 bases lining up with TRBD2. Germline CDR1 reads MGHRA; CDR2 reads YSYEKL. Trimming took 0 bases from V and 2 from J; bases not matched to a gene: 7. The CDR3 spans 18 residues. In nucleotides, the CDR3 is TGCGCCAGCAGCCAAGAAGGGTTAGCGGGAGGGTTCACAGATACGCAGTATTTT. Amino acid sequence: CASSQEGLAGGFTDTQYF.

This clone appeared a single time. The rearrangement joins TRBV28 to TRBJ2-3; a possible D gene is TRBD1 (5 bases). This CDR3 region has 15 residues. CDR1 and CDR2 from the germline V gene are MDHEN and SYDVKM. Between the trimmed V and J ends, which lost 3 bases and 5 bases, there was a span of 15 bases. CDR3 coding DNA: TGTGCCAGCAGTTTTCGCCTCTCAGGGATAGATACGCAGTATTTT. It yields the protein CASSFRLSGIDTQYF.

The chain recombines TRBV27 with TRBJ1-6; no firm D call. CDR3 length: 12 amino acids. Germline V CDR1 and CDR2: MNHEY, SMNVEV (reference sequence). V lost 3 bases and J 7 bases, leaving 4 bases between the germline ends. The CDR3 DNA sequence: TGTGCCAGCAGTTTCTTCAATTCACCCCTCCACTTT. It encodes CASSFFNSPLHF.

The rearrangement uses TRBV19 and TRBJ2-7, with D possibly being TRBD1 (7 bases). Germline loops: CDR1 LNHDA, CDR2 SQIVND (reference sequence). Trimming shortened V by 9 bases and J by 5 bases, and 17 bases separated the two germline ends. This CDR3 contains 13 residues. CDR3 loop: CASGGDSTNEQYF. In nucleotides, the CDR3 is TGTGCCAGCGGCGGGGACAGTACGAACGAGCAGTACTTC.

V and J are TRBV6-5 and TRBJ1-2, with 8 nucleotides matching TRBD1. The CDR3 length is 14 residues. From germline, CDR1 is MNHEY and CDR2 SVGAGI. The V gene end was trimmed by 5 bases and the J gene end by 2 bases; junction bases not matched to a gene: 4. The chain's CDR3 is CASSIRDRNYGYTF. The CDR3 nucleotides read TGTGCCAGCAGTATCCGGGACAGGAACTATGGCTACACCTTC.

The chain employs TRBV30 and TRBJ1-6; the D is unclear. V was clipped by 0 bases and J by 5 bases, with 5 bases between them. The length of the CDR3 is 13 residues. Germline V CDR1 and CDR2: GTSNPN, SVGIG (reference sequence). CDR3 protein: CAWSVHDNSPLHF. CDR3 DNA: TGTGCCTGGAGTGTACATGATAATTCACCCCTCCACTTT.